This note documents a single TCR beta chain sequence. The data stem from a study of blood T cell repertoires in COVID-19. Repertoires were generated with immunoSEQ multiplex PCR, while TCRdb's copy carries only in-frame clones and drops some. The data show over 100,000 clones, more than 85% seen once. The J segment lost 3 bases and the V segment lost 0 bases, leaving 1 base of the junction unmatched. The V gene's germline CDR1 is SGDLS and CDR2 YYNGEE. CDR3 length equals 14 residues. The sequence was obtained from a young man with acute or convalescent COVID-19. The rearrangement uses TRBV9 and TRBJ1-2; 8 bases are a match to TRBD1. Sequenced material: peripheral blood. CDR3 DNA sequence: TGTGCCAGCAGCGTAGAGGACAGGGACTATGGCTACACCTTC. Protein product: CASSVEDRDYGYTF.